Listed here is a single TCR beta chain. What this receptor recognizes is not known. Base qualities are not at hand, and no much larger clone is one base apart. These data belong to a study of cytomegalovirus exposure and HLA in healthy donors (dated by TCRdb to 2016 to 2017). Concerning the study at large: According to an earlier analysis of a few hundred of the donors, 150 million to 200 million T cells yielded 95 million to 140 million unique TCR beta sequences and about 300 Gb of sequence data. Donor age, sex, ethnicity and CMV serostatus were compiled together with the repertoire data. About 5 DR-DQ haplotypes were handled as single units for association and clustering, since linkage in the cohort was strong. Across roughly 420 genotyped donors of the cohort, an average of about 250,000 unique TCR beta nucleotide sequences per donor were sequenced, and roughly 18% of those sequences were non-productive. Genome-wide SNP genotypes for about 65% of the roughly 670 donors were used in a later genetic analysis, which treated that subset as a discovery cohort. An early release covering roughly 600 HLA-typed donors comprised roughly 300 gigabases of sequencing data and around 80 million unique TCR sequences. A separate validation cohort of more than 100 different subjects was used in addition to the approximately 640-subject first cohort. An earlier analysis of 500 to 650 of the donors applied high-throughput TCR beta sequencing to assess whether each TCR beta V gene segment acted as functional or pseudogenic. The study used immunosequencing to profile the T cell repertoires of under 700 subjects and linked those repertoires to cytomegalovirus serostatus. The study was designed to test whether signatures of past pathogen exposure could be identified by cataloging public T cell receptors. The number of donors typed differed by locus, with roughly 629-640 for A, B, C, DRB1 and DQB1, around 500 for DQA1, over 600 for DPA1, and under 490 for DPB1. A later analysis re-examined previously published TCR beta repertoires from over 500 donors and added high-resolution HLA genotyping to investigate patterns of TCR occurrence. High-throughput TCR immunosequencing, statistical association of individual TCRs with disease status, and machine learning were combined to predict cytomegalovirus infection status. HLA typing covered class I and class II loci at four-digit resolution. All discovery cohort repertoires had been generated using a single sequencing platform. Among the roughly 400 genotyped donors, about 83% belonged to the genetic ancestry cluster associated with self-reported Caucasian donors. Rather than using new phenotypic data, the later analysis identified candidate immune exposures from TCR beta sequences and from how often those sequences occurred across donors. Overall study results and their limits: About 17 rarely observed V segments, including chromosome 9 orphons, were excluded from the earlier analysis of some 590 of the donors because counts were too low. A later analysis found that most CMV-associated TCR beta chains appeared HLA-restricted, with HLA associations seemingly driven largely by CMV exposure. Most TCR sequences were seen in very few donors, while some public TCRs were found in many individuals. A cluster of highly shared sequence variants was judged likely to be a technical artifact of the sequencing pipeline. Correlated functional status among segregating V segments might reflect linkage disequilibrium, but an unknown experimental factor could not be ruled out. A later analysis reported that several top co-occurrence clusters appeared linked to parvovirus B19, influenza, CMV and Epstein-Barr virus. A later analysis found that TCR association rates varied across HLA loci, with DRB1 alleles showing the most associated TCRs and HLA-C alleles the fewest. In an earlier analysis of fewer than 700 of the donors, most TCR beta V segments appeared in productive rearrangements about 87% or about 30% of the time, broadly matching IMGT annotations. According to a later genetic analysis, donors in an Asian-associated ancestry cluster had fewer N-insertions in productive TCRs than the approximately 650-donor mean. CMV serostatus was the only immune exposure information available for the cohort. Presence/absence analyses assumed roughly uniform sequencing depth across donors, an assumption that may not hold. The authors suggested that the approach could potentially be generalized to other disease states and immunological phenotypes. A further reported finding was that TCR beta sequences accurately predicted the HLA-A and HLA-B alleles for most subjects in the first cohort. When HLA alleles, especially DR and DQ, strongly co-occurred, attributing TCR associations to individual alleles was difficult. The study gave a list of roughly 150 TCR beta chains associated with cytomegalovirus. The 87-base-pair reads could not distinguish some IMGT-functional V segments, including TRBV6-2 and TRBV6-3, so those segments were excluded. A few of the identified cytomegalovirus-associated TCR beta chains were confirmed in vitro to be specific for cytomegalovirus antigens. At a false discovery rate of 0.05, a later analysis linked 16,951 TCR beta sequences to specific HLA alleles. Only TCR beta chains were sequenced in this cohort, and the absence of alpha or paired-chain data limited detectable features. In a later analysis, HLA-associated TCR beta chains were found to be more clonally expanded and to have lower generation probabilities than equally common non-associated chains. In a later genetic analysis, a missense DCLRE1C variant was associated with V-gene and J-gene trimming of TCR beta chains, and the association was replicated in an independent cohort. Because HLA typing was unavailable for some donors at each locus, only the typed subset was used in association tests. The classifier was reported to diagnose cytomegalovirus status with high specificity and sensitivity in both the original and validation cohorts.

The cohort consisted of 670 or so healthy bone marrow donors. All cohort members were sampled while nominally healthy, although unrecorded immune exposures were likely present. The donor was CMV seropositive and belonged to the group of 250 to 300 seropositive cohort members. A peripheral blood sample was collected from each donor, and TCR beta sequencing was performed on peripheral blood mononuclear cells. The Qiagen DNeasy Blood Extraction Kit was used to extract genomic DNA from the blood cell samples. A distance of 7 bases separates the germline ends of V and J, which lose 0 bases and 0 bases respectively. The CDR3 has 14 amino acids, counting the end cysteine and phenylalanine. Left in the record is the CDR3 DNA by itself, 42 bases read in frame from the first base. CDR1 is given as SGDLS and CDR2 as YYNGEE, both from the germline V gene. The method behind the library was the immunoSEQ multiplex PCR assay. A mixture of 60 forward primers for TCR Vbeta segments and 13 reverse primers for TCR Jbeta segments was used in the multiplex PCR. Amplification of the CDR3 region of rearranged TCR beta genes was performed with a multiplex PCR assay on genomic DNA. Amplified TCR beta libraries were sequenced as 87-base-pair reads on the Illumina HiSeq System. The authors' analysis ran thus. In a later analysis, tens of millions of unique TCR beta chains were counted across the roughly 610 repertoires, and some 10 million of these chains were shared by at least two donors. Raw reads were error-corrected and collapsed into unique sequences by a nearest-neighbor algorithm in which closely related sequences were merged to remove PCR and sequencing errors. Alignment of CDR3 sequences to IMGT reference sequences was used to assign V, D and J gene segments. Each retained sequence needed at least a six-nucleotide match to both a V gene segment and a J gene segment. A rearrangement counted as productive if the CDR3 had no stop codons and remained in frame with V and J, and every other rearrangement counted as non-productive. Following IMGT convention, CDR3 was defined as the stretch from the second conserved V-encoded cysteine to the conserved J-encoded phenylalanine. The earlier analysis of 450 to 750 of the donors excluded any sequence lacking an unambiguous match to a single V gene segment. In an earlier analysis of several hundred of the donors, V segments were called functional above 56.7% productive rearrangements and were called segregating when the between-donor standard deviation exceeded 5%. A statistical classification framework was developed to diagnose cytomegalovirus status using the catalog of TCR beta chain sequences. V and J gene assignment, in a later analysis, came from comparing TCR nucleotide sequences with IMGT/GENE-DB human TR gene sequences. The TCRdist pipeline was used in a later analysis to assign CDR3 sequences and most-parsimonious VDJ recombination scenarios. In a later analysis, each TCR beta chain was defined by its CDR3 amino acid sequence together with its V-gene family, and reads without a unique V-gene family were excluded. A later analysis removed roughly 590 highly shared, low-generation-probability nucleotide sequences to deal with suspected cross-contamination and a sequencing artifact. For each public chain, a later analysis derived a clonal expansion index from normalized ranks of inferred template counts within each repertoire. A later analysis computed generation probabilities with a VDJ recombination model fitted to out-of-frame rearrangements, and checked the results against IGoR. Hypergeometric tests were used in a later analysis to score TCR-TCR, TCR-HLA and TCR-CMV co-occurrence, with a repertoire-size bias correction applied to the TCR pairs. In a later analysis, false discovery rates were estimated by permuting HLA or CMV assignments 20 times. A later analysis grouped co-occurring TCRs with DBSCAN, adding TCRdist sequence similarity when clustering within HLA-allele-positive subsets. Co-occurrence clustering excluded repertoires with fewer than 30,000 or more than 120,000 public chains, plus five with anomalous nucleotide sharing. TCRdb took over this immuneACCESS table, retaining in-frame rearrangements with V and J assigned. Such tables are incomplete; in checked studies, under half of the missing clones stem from an unresolved V gene, and the remainder is unexplained. V and J calls and clone size are copied from that table; D and trimming were computed from the DNA. In this sample the table shows approximately 82,000 clones, around 62% of which occur a single time. Around 5% of the sample comes from the top ten.

Sample: PBMCs. The clonotype comes from a woman younger than 45 in good health and CMV-seropositive. The sequence links TRBV9 to TRBJ2-7; the D segment could be TRBD1, given 5 matching bases. This receptor carries the CDR3 CASSVDGHSYEQYF. In nucleotide form, the sequence is TGTGCCAGCAGCGTAGACGGACACTCCTACGAGCAGTACTTC. When the CDR3 is completed using the reference TRBV9 and TRBJ2-7 genes on either side, the full variable domain is DSGVTQTPKHLITATGQRVTLRCSPRSGDLSVYWYQQSLDQGLQFLIQYYNGEERAKGNILERFSAQQFPDLHSELNLSSLELGDSALYFCASSVDGHSYEQYFGPGTRLTVT.